This TCR beta chain was recorded in a study of blood T cells in healthy people across ages. Study-wide points: One million T cells yielded diversity estimates that were considered underestimates. Per million T cells, TCR beta diversity dropped about linearly as age rose.

Alongside a J-beta primer mix, a sample-barcoded 5' primer served in a second PCR lasting about 7 to 11 cycles. Template switching added a 12-random-nucleotide identifier to every cDNA molecule. Each single sample gave us at least 2.5 million CDR3-containing paired-end reads. TCRdb independently ran MiXCR on the 5' RACE reads; one entry per CDR3 protein. Here the sample spans some 900,000 distinct CDR3 sequences, around 28% being singletons. Concerning this clonotype: What it binds is not known.

Between the trimmed V and J ends, which lost 3 bases and 4 bases, there was a span of 10 bases. The CDR3 runs to 14 residues. CDR1 is ENHRY and CDR2 is SYGVKD in the germline V gene. The sequenced sample consisted of blood. The rearrangement uses TRBV10-3 and TRBJ2-1, with D perhaps matching TRBD2 (5 bases). This receptor was identified in an elderly woman in good health. This chain's CDR3 is CAISERLAYNEQFF. The CDR3, as DNA: TGTGCCATCAGTGAAAGGCTAGCATACAATGAGCAGTTCTTC.